This passage covers 23 T cell receptor beta chains from one sample sequenced in a study of blood T cells in healthy people across ages. The use of a sample-barcoded 5' primer and a J-beta primer mix characterized a second PCR of about 6 to 12 cycles. TCRdb reprocessed the 5' RACE reads via MiXCR and lists one record per CDR3 protein. The top ten clones hold about 6.3% of a sample with 1,500,000 or so distinct CDR3 sequences, around 55% of them seen once. Sequences were obtained from blood. Receptors originate from a man in his late teens or twenties in good health.

The V and J genes are TRBV6-2 or TRBV6-3 and TRBJ2-7; D could derive from TRBD1 or TRBD2 (5 bases each). The CDR3 contains 15 residues. V lost 9 bases and J 3 bases, leaving 21 bases between the germline ends. CDR1 is MNHEY and CDR2 is SVGEGT in the germline V gene. CDR3 in amino acids: CASWAPGRRSYEQYF. DNA for the CDR3: TGTGCCAGTTGGGCTCCGGGGCGGCGTAGCTACGAGCAGTACTTC.

The chain uses TRBV6-1 and TRBJ2-5; 8 nucleotides agree with TRBD1. J lost 11 bases, V lost 3 bases, and 11 bases had no gene match. Germline lookup yields CDR1 MNHNS and CDR2 SASEGT. The CDR3 extends over 14 amino acids. CDR3 in amino acids: CASSDSGGLGEQYF. DNA of the CDR3: TGTGCCAGCAGTGATTCAGGGGGCCTGGGAGAGCAGTACTTC.

This sequence joins TRBV28 and TRBJ1-2; TRBD1 might be the D (5 bases). With 10 bases removed from V and 4 bases from J, the gap between germline ends came to 19 bases. The germline CDR1 and CDR2 sequences are MDHEN and SYDVKM. The CDR3 spans 14 residues. The CDR3 nucleotides read TGTGCCATCTACCCTTCCGGGACGGTCTATGGCTACACCTTC. Encoded protein: CAIYPSGTVYGYTF.

This chain connects TRBV5-5 to TRBJ2-5, with TRBD2 matching over 12 bases. This CDR3 region has 15 residues. Germline CDR1 is SGHKS and CDR2 is YYEKEE (reference sequence). V lost 4 bases to trimming and J lost 2 bases; unmatched junction nucleotides: 3. The CDR3 spells CASSRTSGVQETQYF. For the CDR3, the DNA is TGTGCCAGCAGCCGGACTAGCGGGGTACAAGAGACCCAGTACTTC.

This clonotype was found once. This sequence joins TRBV12-3 or TRBV12-4 and TRBJ2-7; D is perhaps TRBD2 (5 bases). V lost 3 bases, J lost 4 bases, and 22 bases lay in between. The CDR3 has 17 amino acids. DNA for the CDR3: TGTGCCAGCAGTTTCGCTTTACTGGACTCAGAGGGATACGAGCAGTACTTC. Translation: CASSFALLDSEGYEQYF.

The table lists this clonotype with a few counts. This chain uses TRBV6-5 with TRBJ2-7; D not certain. CDR3 size: 12 residues. Germline CDR1 reads MNHEY; CDR2 reads SVGAGI. The V and J ends lost 6 bases and 0 bases respectively, with 6 bases between them. CDR3 in DNA: TGTGCCAGCAGGACGGTCTCCTACGAGCAGTACTTC. As protein: CASRTVSYEQYF.

This clonotype was counted between two and nine times. This CDR3 is CAIRESGGATDTQYF. CDR3 coding DNA: TGTGCCATCAGAGAAAGCGGGGGGGCCACAGATACGCAGTATTTT. The rearrangement uses TRBV10-3 and TRBJ2-3; TRBD2 aligns across 10 bases. This CDR3 is built from 15 residues. Trimming cost V 6 bases and J 2 bases; bases outside gene matches: 5. Germline V gene data show CDR1 as ENHRY and CDR2 as SYGVKD.

This sequence joins TRBV4-3 and TRBJ2-5, with 8 bases identical to TRBD2. The CDR3 consists of 15 residues. CDR1 LGHNA and CDR2 YSLEER come from the germline V gene. The V and J ends lost 1 base and 2 bases, in that order; junction bases with no gene match: 3. Here the CDR3 DNA reads TGCGCCAGCAGCCAAGGGGTAGCGGGGCAAGAGACCCAGTACTTC. It codes for CASSQGVAGQETQYF.

The chain carries TRBV4-3 and TRBJ2-3; D is unclear. This CDR3 has 14 residues. Germline V gene data show CDR1 as LGHNA and CDR2 as YSLEER. Between the trimmed V and J ends, which lost 1 base and 4 bases, there was a span of 9 bases. The DNA of the CDR3 is TGCGCCAGCAGCCAAGCTAGACCTCCAGATACGCAGTATTTT. Translating gives CASSQARPPDTQYF.

The chain links TRBV12-3 or TRBV12-4 to TRBJ2-7; weak D call: TRBD1 (6 bases). The CDR3 has 16 residues. With 2 bases removed from V and 3 bases from J, the gap between germline ends came to 17 bases. CDR3 region: CASSLTDKGQYYEQYF. The CDR3 DNA sequence: TGTGCCAGCAGTTTAACCGATAAGGGACAATACTACGAGCAGTACTTC.

The chain employs TRBV20-1 and TRBJ2-7; weak D call: TRBD1 (6 bases). Germline CDR1 DFQATT, CDR2 SNEGSKA (reference sequence). V shed 1 base and J shed 1 base, with 8 bases lying between them. The CDR3 contains 13 residues. The CDR3 nucleotides read TGCAGTGCTAGAGCCGGACAGTCCTACGAGCAGTACTTC. The encoded protein is CSARAGQSYEQYF.

The rearrangement joins TRBV11-2 to TRBJ2-5; D is undetermined. Deletions cut 5 bases from V and 4 bases from J, with 14 bases between. Germline CDR1 reads SGHAT; CDR2 reads FQNNGV. The CDR3 covers 14 residues. The CDR3 loop is CASSPLFFPETQYF. CDR3 DNA: TGTGCCAGCAGCCCCCTTTTTTTTCCAGAGACCCAGTACTTC.

The rearrangement links TRBV27 to TRBJ2-1, with 10 positions matching TRBD1. Germline CDR1 and CDR2: MNHEY and SMNVEV (reference sequence). The CDR3 consists of 16 residues. J was trimmed by 2 bases and V by 2 bases; bases with no gene match: 3. The CDR3 coding sequence is TGTGCCAGCAGTTTAAGGGACAGGGGAACCTACAATGAGCAGTTCTTC. Translation: CASSLRDRGTYNEQFF.

This clonotype was seen only a few times. The V gene is TRBV20-1, the J gene TRBJ2-5, with 8 bases lining up with TRBD2. V gave up 4 bases and J gave up 5 bases; unmatched junction bases: 9. Germline V gives CDR1 DFQATT, CDR2 SNEGSKA (reference sequence). The CDR3 totals 14 residues. The CDR3 loop reads CSATPREGSETQYF. The DNA for the CDR3 is TGCAGTGCTACCCCACGGGAGGGGAGTGAGACCCAGTACTTC.

V gene TRBV20-1 combines with J gene TRBJ2-1; the D call may be TRBD1 or TRBD2 (5 bases each). Trimming cost V 2 bases and J 7 bases, with 9 bases left between them. The CDR3 contains 12 residues. Germline CDR1 and CDR2: DFQATT and SNEGSKA (reference sequence). The CDR3 nucleotides read TGCAGTGCTAGAATCTGGGGGAATGAGCAGTTCTTC. Translating gives CSARIWGNEQFF.

A few counts support this clonotype. This chain uses TRBV3-1 with TRBJ1-6; D is uncertain. The V and J ends lost 7 bases and 1 base respectively, with 11 bases between them. CDR3 size: 15 residues. The germline V gene has CDR1 LGHDT and CDR2 YNNKEL (reference sequence). The CDR3 is CASTGKGSYNSPLHF. CDR3 nucleotides: TGTGCCAGCACCGGAAAAGGTTCCTATAATTCACCCCTCCACTTT.

This chain uses TRBV7-9 with TRBJ1-2, with D tentatively TRBD1 (6 bases). V lost 5 bases and J 7 bases, leaving 23 bases between the germline ends. Per germline, CDR1 SEHNR and CDR2 FQNEAQ (reference sequence). CDR3 size: 16 residues. The CDR3 is CASSPEGGRGSSGYTF. Written as DNA, the CDR3 is TGTGCCAGCAGCCCCGAGGGGGGCAGGGGTTCATCTGGCTACACCTTC.

This chain joins TRBV20-1 and TRBJ2-7; a weak D match, TRBD2 (5 bases). Germline CDR1 DFQATT, CDR2 SNEGSKA (reference sequence). Trimming removed 3 bases from V and 7 bases from J, with 19 bases in between. This CDR3 comprises 14 residues. The CDR3 here is CSARSTKGVEEQYF. The CDR3 DNA follows: TGCAGTGCTAGGTCTACGAAGGGAGTTGAGGAGCAGTACTTC.

This clonotype was observed a handful of times. The V and J genes are TRBV28 and TRBJ2-4; no clear D. The germline gives CDR1 MDHEN, CDR2 SYDVKM. There are 13 residues in the CDR3. V lost 10 bases, J lost 0 bases, and 10 bases lay in between. CDR3 in DNA: TGTGCCACTCGAACAGTAGCCAAAAACATTCAGTACTTC. It codes for CATRTVAKNIQYF.

J is TRBJ2-6 and V is TRBV4-1; 10 nucleotides line up with TRBD1. The CDR3 loop spans 17 amino acids. Germline trimming cut 3 bases from V and 4 bases from J; bases unmatched to any gene: 6. The V gene's germline CDR1 is MGHRA and CDR2 YSYEKL. Here the CDR3 reads CASSHRQGAGGANVLTF. DNA of the CDR3: TGCGCCAGCAGCCATCGACAGGGGGCGGGAGGGGCCAACGTCCTGACTTTC.

This clonotype was detected once. This rearrangement joins TRBV20-1 to TRBJ2-5; TRBD2 matches 7 bases. The CDR3 spans 15 residues. Germline lookup yields CDR1 DFQATT and CDR2 SNEGSKA (reference sequence). V shed 6 bases, J shed 1 base, and the junction held 11 bases outside the gene matches. The DNA for the CDR3 is TGCAGTGCCAAAGACCCACTAGCGTTCCAAGAGACCCAGTACTTC. It codes for CSAKDPLAFQETQYF.

In this sample, this clonotype turned up a few times. The rearrangement links TRBV29-1 to TRBJ1-4, with 9 bases matching TRBD1. The CDR3 has 17 amino acids. V was clipped by 4 bases and J by 3 bases; unmatched bases: 12. Germline lookup yields CDR1 SQVTM and CDR2 ANQGSEA. The CDR3 spells CSVVGWGQGYANEKLFF. The CDR3 DNA follows: TGCAGCGTTGTTGGTTGGGGACAGGGCTACGCTAATGAAAAACTGTTTTTT.

This chain uses TRBV12-3 or TRBV12-4 with TRBJ2-3; D is unresolved. This CDR3 has 11 amino acids. V lost 10 bases to trimming and J lost 6 bases, with 11 bases between them. In DNA form, the CDR3 reads TGTGCCATCTCGGCTCTTGATACGCAGTATTTT. It specifies CAISALDTQYF.